A selection of T cell receptor beta chains follows, all from one sample in a study of T cell changes during pregnancy in multiple sclerosis. Some clones are missing from TCRdb's copy, which holds only in-frame ones; the method was immunoSEQ multiplex PCR. The sample contains tens of thousands of clones, 90% to 95% of which appear only once. Sequenced material: peripheral blood, taken in the first trimester of pregnancy. The receptor set was obtained from a female donor with multiple sclerosis, enrolled in a pregnancy study. The CDR3 runs from the conserved cysteine through the conserved F or W. A D gene is named only where the DNA matches it firmly. Only part of the rows carry a size: once, few, many, or a class if the clone is expanded.

d_call	v_call	j_call	clone_size	cdr3_nt	cdr3_aa
-	TRBV7-2	TRBJ2-3	-	TGTGCCAGCAGCTTAAGGGGGACAAGCGGAGCAGATACGCAGTATTTT	CASSLRGTSGADTQYF
-	TRBV27	TRBJ1-5	-	TGTGCCAGCAGTTCTACTAGGACAGCTATGAGTCAGCCCCAGCATTTT	CASSSTRTAMSQPQHF
TRBD2	TRBV7-3	TRBJ2-3	-	TGTGCCAGCAGCCCTAGCGGGGCATCAGATACGCAGTATTTT	CASSPSGASDTQYF
-	TRBV19	TRBJ2-2	-	TGTGCCAGTGGGCTAACCGGGACTGTCACCGGGGAGCTGTTTTTT	CASGLTGTVTGELFF
TRBD1	TRBV5-1	TRBJ1-2	-	TGCGCCAGCAGCGCCGGACAGGGGGGCAACTATGGCTACACCTTC	CASSAGQGGNYGYTF
TRBD1	TRBV27	TRBJ1-5	-	TGTGCCAGCAGTACTAGACAGGGGAGGCCCCAGCATTTT	CASSTRQGRPQHF
TRBD1	TRBV29-1	TRBJ1-1	-	TGCAGCGCTGAGGGCCAGGGGGCCACTGAAGCTTTCTTT	CSAEGQGATEAFF
TRBD2	TRBV9	TRBJ2-2	-	TGTGCCAGCAGCACGCGGGGGGGCTCTACACCCGGGGAGCTGTTTTTT	CASSTRGGSTPGELFF
TRBD2	TRBV6-5	TRBJ2-3	-	TGTGCCAGCAGTTACGTGGGACTAGCCGGCACAGATACGCAGTATTTT	CASSYVGLAGTDTQYF
-	TRBV7-9	TRBJ1-1	few	TGTGCCAGCACCTCGTCCACTGAAGCTTTCTTT	CASTSSTEAFF
-	TRBV5-1	TRBJ2-7	-	TGCGCCAGCAGCTTGGCAGGGAAGGCTACCGACGAGCAGTACTTC	CASSLAGKATDEQYF
-	TRBV12-5	TRBJ2-7	-	TGTGCTAGTGGTTTGGTACAGGCCTACGAGCAGTACTTC	CASGLVQAYEQYF
-	TRBV11-1	TRBJ2-7	-	TGTGCCAGCAGTCCTTCCAACAGGCACTCCTACGAGCAGTACTTC	CASSPSNRHSYEQYF
-	TRBV10-3	TRBJ1-4	once	TGTGCCATCAGTGAGACGGGTAATGAAAAACTGTTTTTT	CAISETGNEKLFF
-	TRBV7-9	TRBJ1-4	-	TGTGCCAGCAGCCACATTTCGGGGAGAACTAATGAAAAACTGTTTTTT	CASSHISGRTNEKLFF